Below, one T cell receptor (beta chain) is given with its context. Deletions cut 8 bases from V and 4 bases from J, with 18 bases between. This CDR3 contains 15 residues. Germline-derived CDR1 and CDR2 are MNHEY and SMNVEV (reference sequence). Each donor had roughly 10 milliliters of peripheral blood drawn. A J-beta primer mix and a sample-barcoded 5' primer were used in a second PCR of roughly 6 to 11 cycles. Each cDNA molecule was tagged by a template-switch adaptor that had 12 random nucleotides. Via MiXCR, TCRdb re-called the 5' RACE reads, giving one row per CDR3 protein. This sample has around 900,000 distinct CDR3 sequences, with 45% to 60% found just once. This specimen comes from a study of blood T cells in healthy people across ages.

The genes are TRBV27 and TRBJ1-5, with a possible D match to TRBD1 (6 bases). The clonotype comes from a woman aged 55-70 years in good health. Material for sequencing was blood. In DNA, the CDR3 is TGTGCCAGCGGATGGCGACAGGACCTTAATCAGCCCCAGCATTTT. As protein: CASGWRQDLNQPQHF.